The TCR beta chain described here comes from a study of vaccination and CD4 T cells after COVID-19. Study-level background: At a median approximately 100 days (range 35 to 161) after diagnosis, post-COVID samples were drawn.

With the Oncomine TCR Beta short-read assay, DNA from cultured CD4+ T cells was sequenced. TCRdb reprocessed the PCR reads via MiXCR and lists one record per CDR3 protein. The table shows fewer than 15,000 distinct CDR3 sequences, with about half occurring only once. The study, taken as a whole, reports: Rising from about 20 to 38, the median of SARS-CoV-2-reactive clonotypes did not change significantly.

The treatment is: roughly 10-day PBMC culture with coronavirus spike peptide pools or control peptides (ViraFEST assay). Culture of 1.5 million to 2 million PBMCs per well took place with approximately 9 IU/ml IL-2 and roughly 10 ug/ml peptide pools. This clonotype appeared a few times. Antigen: not known. The CDR3 covers 16 residues. In germline, CDR1 is WNHNN, CDR2 SYGVQD (reference sequence). V gave up 3 bases and J gave up 1 base; unmatched junction bases: 6. The sample consisted of CD4+ T cells from blood, cultured in vitro. The gene calls are TRBV10-1 and TRBJ2-3; TRBD2 aligns across 8 bases. This receptor was obtained from a human donor who had recovered from COVID-19. CDR3 in DNA: TGCGCCAGCAGTGAAGGACTAGCTCCTCGCACAGATACGCAGTATTTT. Its translation: CASSEGLAPRTDTQYF.